This T cell receptor beta chain is drawn from a study of shared clonotypes between healthy human individuals. General study findings and limits: The diversity represented, both genetic and in exposure history, was limited by few donors.

In the case of this clone: What it binds is unknown.

Germline assignment: CDR1 WNHNN and CDR2 SYGVQD (reference sequence). This CDR3 spans 19 amino acids. Trimming at V came to 8 bases and at J to 2 bases, leaving 22 bases not matched to a gene. Sequencing used immunoSEQ multiplex PCR; TCRdb keeps in-frame clones, though not all of them. The sample lists fewer than 850,000 clones; about 97% were seen once. The naive CD8 fraction comprised CD45RO-negative cells positively selected for CCR7 and excluded terminally differentiated effector memory CD45RA+ cells. V is TRBV10-1 and J is TRBJ2-3, with 7 bases aligning to TRBD2. The clonotype originates from a man younger than 40 in good health. Sequencing input: naive CD8+ T cells sorted from blood. In nucleotides, the CDR3 is TGCGCCAGCTCAAGCTCCATTTTGACTAGCCCGGACCCCACAGATACGCAGTATTTT. This sequence encodes CASSSSILTSPDPTDTQYF.